Ten or more counts support the clone carrying this TCR beta chain. This entry is derived from a study of blood T cells in healthy people across ages. Study information: Capture via template switching afforded approximately one barcoded beta molecule per two T cells.

A second PCR, run for about 6 to 12 cycles, used a sample-barcoded 5' primer plus a J-beta primer mix. Each CDR3 protein is one row after TCRdb ran MiXCR on the 5' RACE reads. The sample lists 650,000 or so distinct CDR3 sequences, around 52% seen once, with roughly 13% in the top ten. The germline gives CDR1 KGHSH, CDR2 LQKENI. The CDR3 spans 14 residues. Trimming left V 0 bases short and J 3 bases short, with 7 bases between. This chain uses TRBV18 with TRBJ2-3; D is undetermined. Specimen: blood. The receptor was isolated from an elderly woman in good health. The CDR3 region has the DNA TGTGCCAGCTCACCACCGACGGCTACAGATACGCAGTATTTT. Translation gives CASSPPTATDTQYF.